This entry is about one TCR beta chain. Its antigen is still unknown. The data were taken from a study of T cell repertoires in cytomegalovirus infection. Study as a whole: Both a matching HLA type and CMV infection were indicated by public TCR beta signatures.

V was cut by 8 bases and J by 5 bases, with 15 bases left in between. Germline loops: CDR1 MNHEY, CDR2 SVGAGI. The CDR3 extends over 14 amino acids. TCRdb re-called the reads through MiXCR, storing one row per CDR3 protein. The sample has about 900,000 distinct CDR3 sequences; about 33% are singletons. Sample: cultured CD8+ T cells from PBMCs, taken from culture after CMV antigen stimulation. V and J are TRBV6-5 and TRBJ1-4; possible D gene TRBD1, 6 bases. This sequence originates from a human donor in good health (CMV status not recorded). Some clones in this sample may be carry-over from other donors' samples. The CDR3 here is CASRLGGLNEKLFF. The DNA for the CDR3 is TGTGCCAGCCGGCTGGGGGGCCTAAATGAAAAACTGTTTTTT.